The 14 T cell receptor beta chains given below trace back to one sample, sequenced in a study of T-cell memory formation after mild COVID-19. TCRdb re-analysed the 5' RACE reads in MiXCR, keeping a single row per CDR3 protein. Of approximately 230,000 distinct CDR3 sequences in the sample, about 17% were seen once. The specimen was PBMCs or a T cell subset sorted from them (not recorded which). These receptors were taken from a man aged 18 to 29 who had mild COVID-19 (a few samples of this study predate the infection). Cell type and time point are not known.

The J gene is TRBJ2-5, the V gene TRBV30; D might be TRBD2 (5 bases). Trimming took off 4 bases at V and 7 bases at J, with 16 bases between the two ends. The germline gives CDR1 GTSNPN, CDR2 SVGIG (reference sequence). The CDR3 covers 13 residues. CDR3 nucleotide sequence: TGTGCCTGGACTGTACCCGGGGTCGGGACCCAGTACTTC. This encodes CAWTVPGVGTQYF.

The chain has TRBV28 and TRBJ1-2; D ambiguous. V lost 6 bases to trimming and J lost 4 bases, with 6 bases between them. This CDR3 is 11 amino acids long. The germline CDR1 and CDR2 sequences are MDHEN and SYDVKM. The CDR3 bases are TGTGCCAGCAGGGAGTTCTATGGCTACACCTTC. It translates to CASREFYGYTF.

This clonotype was observed a handful of times. The chain is built from TRBV7-2 and TRBJ2-4; 8 bases are a match to TRBD2. The CDR3 has 16 amino acids. From germline, CDR1 is SGHTA and CDR2 FQGNSA. V lost 5 bases and J lost 3; bases outside the gene matches: 9. CDR3 in amino acids: CASSPVVAGFKNIQYF. In DNA form, the CDR3 reads TGTGCCAGCAGCCCCGTAGTAGCGGGGTTCAAAAACATTCAGTACTTC.

The rearrangement uses TRBV7-9 and TRBJ1-1; D is ambiguous. This CDR3 contains 15 residues. V was shortened by 5 bases and J by 5 bases, with 18 bases between the two germline ends. Germline V gene data show CDR1 as SEHNR and CDR2 as FQNEAQ (reference sequence). CDR3: CASSIRSLSGTEAFF. The CDR3 nucleotides are TGTGCCAGCAGCATTAGGTCCCTCAGTGGGACTGAAGCTTTCTTT.

This clonotype was picked up many times. The CDR3 bases are TGTGCCAGCAGCTCAGACAGGGACACTGAAGCTTTCTTT. This encodes CASSSDRDTEAFF. The chain employs TRBV7-3 and TRBJ1-1, with TRBD1 matching 7 bases. This CDR3 is built from 13 residues. Germline CDR1 reads SGHTA; CDR2 reads FQGTGA. V was clipped by 4 bases and J by 3 bases; unmatched bases: 2. Variable domain in full (rest from reference TRBV7-3 and TRBJ1-1): GAGVSQTPSNKVTEKGKYVELRCDPISGHTALYWYRQSLGQGPEFLIYFQGTGAADDSGLPNDRFFAVRPEGSVSTLKIQRTERGDSAVYLCASSSDRDTEAFFGQGTRLTVV.

The sample holds a few counts of this clonotype. The CDR3 nucleotides are TGTGCCAGCAGTGCTCACTGGTCGTCTGTGCCAGATACGCAGTATTTT. This codes for CASSAHWSSVPDTQYF. The rearrangement joins TRBV28 to TRBJ2-3, with D unclear. The CDR3 loop spans 16 amino acids. Germline loops: CDR1 MDHEN, CDR2 SYDVKM. V was clipped by 5 bases and J by 4 bases, with 19 bases between them.

V is TRBV18 and J is TRBJ1-4; maybe TRBD1 (6 bases). Germline V gives CDR1 KGHSH, CDR2 LQKENI. This CDR3 is 14 amino acids long. Trimming left V 0 bases short and J 9 bases short, with 11 bases between. The CDR3, as DNA: TGTGCCAGCTCACCACCCGGGACACCTCAAAAACTGTTTTTT. Amino acid sequence: CASSPPGTPQKLFF.

This chain connects TRBV12-3 or TRBV12-4 to TRBJ2-3; D not resolved. Trimming removed 3 bases from V and 6 bases from J, with 7 bases in between. The CDR3 is 12 residues long. The CDR3 nucleotides read TGTGCCAGCAGTTTGACTGTCGATACGCAGTATTTT. It encodes CASSLTVDTQYF.

The chain recombines TRBV7-9 with TRBJ2-1; unclear D gene. This CDR3 is 14 amino acids long. Germline V gene sequence: CDR1 SEHNR, CDR2 FQNEAQ (reference sequence). With 3 bases removed from V and 4 bases from J, the gap between germline ends came to 10 bases. The CDR3 spells CASSFGVGYNEQFF. The CDR3, as DNA: TGTGCCAGCAGCTTTGGGGTGGGGTACAATGAGCAGTTCTTC. Full variable domain (outside the CDR3, taken from reference TRBV7-9 and TRBJ2-1): DTGVSQNPRHKITKRGQNVTFRCDPISEHNRLYWYRQTLGQGPEFLTYFQNEAQLEKSRLLSDRFSAERPKGSFSTLEIQRTEQGDSAMYLCASSFGVGYNEQFFGPGTRLTVL.

The gene calls are TRBV6-2 or TRBV6-3 and TRBJ2-3; no clear D gene. The CDR3 contains 17 residues. The germline V and J ends were trimmed by 0 bases and 0 bases, with 13 bases remaining between them. Germline CDR1 is MNHEY and CDR2 is SVGEGT. The CDR3 reads CASSYSRSTLSTDTQYF. CDR3 nucleotide sequence: TGTGCCAGCAGTTACTCGAGGAGTACCCTCAGCACAGATACGCAGTATTTT.

The chain couples TRBV28 to TRBJ1-5; TRBD1 might be the D (5 bases). Germline loops: CDR1 MDHEN, CDR2 SYDVKM. CDR3 length equals 15 residues. V lost 5 bases to trimming and J lost 1 base, with 12 bases between them. The CDR3 sequence: CASSPRGNSNQPQHF. As DNA, the CDR3 is TGTGCCAGCAGTCCTCGGGGGAACAGCAATCAGCCCCAGCATTTT.

In its sample, this clonotype was seen a few times. The rearrangement uses TRBV7-2 and TRBJ2-7, with D tentatively TRBD1 or TRBD2 (5 bases each). Trimming stripped 3 bases from V and 2 bases from J, with 8 bases between. There are 13 residues in the CDR3. The germline CDR1 and CDR2 sequences are SGHTA and FQGNSA. The CDR3 DNA sequence: TGTGCCAGCAGCTTGGGGCGGGCCTACGAGCAGTACTTC. Protein sequence: CASSLGRAYEQYF.

This clonotype was seen many times. The V gene is TRBV5-1, the J gene TRBJ2-2, with TRBD2 matching 9 bases. This CDR3 has 15 amino acids. The V gene's germline CDR1 is SGHRS and CDR2 YFSETQ. The junction had 0 bases not matched to a gene; V was cut back by 2 bases and J by 1 base. The CDR3 reads CASSFSGGNTGELFF. CDR3 in DNA: TGCGCCAGCAGCTTTAGCGGGGGGAACACCGGGGAGCTGTTTTTT.

The rearrangement uses TRBV7-6 and TRBJ1-2, with a weak D call TRBD1 (6 bases). The CDR3 length is 16 residues. The V gene's germline CDR1 is SGHVS and CDR2 FNYEAQ. The V and J ends lost 0 bases and 4 bases respectively, with 15 bases between them. The CDR3 protein is CASSLADTGPGYGYTF. The CDR3 DNA reads TGTGCCAGCAGCTTAGCGGATACAGGGCCCGGCTATGGCTACACCTTC.